The 29 T cell receptor beta chains listed next were all sequenced from one sample in a study of shared clonotypes between healthy human individuals. Libraries were prepared by immunoSEQ multiplex PCR; TCRdb keeps only in-frame clonotypes and omits some of them. This sample has 980,000 or so clones, with 76% found just once. Input material: memory CD4+ T cells sorted from blood. Stated subset: CD45RA-negative fraction. These receptors were taken from a man aged 18 to 35 in good health.

This sequence joins TRBV27 and TRBJ1-2; the D gene is possibly TRBD1 (6 bases). The CDR3 is made up of 12 amino acids. Germline V gene sequence: CDR1 MNHEY, CDR2 SMNVEV (reference sequence). Trimming took 5 bases from V and 6 from J, leaving 10 bases between them. The CDR3 reads CASSRTGNGYTF. In DNA, the CDR3 is TGTGCCAGCAGTAGAACAGGGAATGGCTACACCTTC.

This clone has only one observation. V usage is TRBV6-5 and J usage is TRBJ1-2; D perhaps matches TRBD1 (6 bases). The CDR3 sequence is 15 residues long. Germline CDR1 is MNHEY and CDR2 is SVGAGI. Trimming stripped 7 bases from V and 8 bases from J, with 23 bases between. In DNA form, the CDR3 reads TGTGCCAGCACTCAGACTGCAGGGGAGATGTGGGGCTACACCTTC. This encodes CASTQTAGEMWGYTF.

V is TRBV27 and J is TRBJ2-5; no clear D gene. The CDR3 extends over 12 amino acids. Trimming removed 3 bases from V and 4 bases from J, with 6 bases in between. Germline CDR1 reads MNHEY; CDR2 reads SMNVEV (reference sequence). The CDR3 loop is CASSFVGETQYF. The CDR3 nucleotides are TGTGCCAGCAGTTTCGTTGGAGAGACCCAGTACTTC.

About this clone itself: Distinct nucleotide sequences in the sample also encode this CDR3. The chain couples TRBV5-4 to TRBJ2-3; D unresolved. The germline V gene has CDR1 SGHNT and CDR2 YYREEE (reference sequence). Trimming pared 1 base from V and 2 bases from J, leaving 5 bases between. The CDR3 spans 13 residues. In nucleotides, the CDR3 is TGTGCCAGCAGCTTGTTTTCCACAGATACGCAGTATTTT. It codes for CASSLFSTDTQYF.

The chain has TRBV10-3 and TRBJ2-1; the match to TRBD2 covers 7 bases. CDR3 length equals 14 residues. The germline CDR1 and CDR2 sequences are ENHRY and SYGVKD. V shed 8 bases, J shed 2 bases, and the junction held 6 bases outside the gene matches. The CDR3 coding sequence is TGTGCCATCGAAGCGGGGCCCCCCTACAATGAGCAGTTCTTC. It encodes CAIEAGPPYNEQFF.

V usage is TRBV6-1 and J usage is TRBJ2-1, with D tentatively TRBD1 or TRBD2 (5 bases each). The length of the CDR3 is 13 residues. The ends were cut back, 2 bases at V and 9 bases at J, with 11 bases in the middle. Germline CDR1 is MNHNS and CDR2 is SASEGT. CDR3 protein: CASSELGVGEQFF. The DNA for the CDR3 is TGTGCCAGCAGTGAACTGGGGGTCGGTGAGCAGTTCTTC.

The rearrangement uses TRBV7-2 and TRBJ2-1; D is unclear. The CDR3 loop spans 17 amino acids. Germline values: CDR1 SGHTA, CDR2 FQGNSA. V lost 5 bases to trimming and J lost 0 bases, with 17 bases between them. In DNA form, the CDR3 reads TGTGCCAGCAGCCTCGCAACGGCGAAAAGCTCCTACAATGAGCAGTTCTTC. Encoded protein: CASSLATAKSSYNEQFF.

This clone was detected once. The rearrangement joins TRBV4-3 to TRBJ2-2, with a weak D call TRBD2 (5 bases). The CDR3 extends over 16 amino acids. Per the germline V gene, CDR1 is LGHNA and CDR2 is YSLEER. V was clipped by 0 bases and J by 1 base, with 9 bases between them. For the CDR3, the DNA is TGCGCCAGCAGCCAAGACGCCGGGATGAACACCGGGGAGCTGTTTTTT. This translates into CASSQDAGMNTGELFF.

V is TRBV9 and J is TRBJ1-2; D gene uncertain. The germline V gene has CDR1 SGDLS and CDR2 YYNGEE. The germline V and J ends were trimmed by 6 bases and 0 bases, with 9 bases remaining between them. The CDR3 extends over 13 amino acids. CDR3 in amino acids: CASNRQTNYGYTF. The DNA of the CDR3 is TGTGCCAGCAATCGGCAGACTAACTATGGCTACACCTTC.

V is TRBV15 and J is TRBJ1-5, with D possibly matching TRBD1 (6 bases). Germline-derived CDR1 and CDR2 are LNHNV and YYDKDF (reference sequence). Between the trimmed V and J ends, which lost 1 base and 1 base, there was a span of 17 bases. The CDR3 extends over 18 amino acids. The CDR3 bases are TGTGCCACCAGCAGAGTCCAAACAGGGCAGGGGAGCAATCAGCCCCAGCATTTT. It codes for CATSRVQTGQGSNQPQHF.

V gene TRBV7-2 combines with J gene TRBJ2-7, with 7 bases aligning to TRBD1. Per germline, CDR1 SGHTA and CDR2 FQGNSA. The CDR3 is 14 amino acids. V lost 5 bases, J lost 4 bases, and 8 bases stayed unmatched. Here the CDR3 DNA reads TGTGCCAGCAGCCGTGGGGGACAGAAATACGAGCAGTACTTC. Amino acids: CASSRGGQKYEQYF.

For this clone: Other DNA sequences of this sample code for an identical CDR3. V is TRBV7-2 and J is TRBJ2-7; 7 positions agree with TRBD2. The length of the CDR3 is 15 residues. J lost 2 bases, V lost 0 bases, and 4 bases had no gene match. Germline lookup yields CDR1 SGHTA and CDR2 FQGNSA. DNA for the CDR3: TGTGCCAGCAGCTTAGCGGGAGGGCCCGCCTACGAGCAGTACTTC. It is translated as CASSLAGGPAYEQYF.

This clone was counted a few times. The chain recombines TRBV6-1 with TRBJ2-7, with a weak D call TRBD1 (5 bases). CDR3 size: 13 residues. V was trimmed by 2 bases and J by 7 bases, leaving 12 bases between them. CDR1 and CDR2 (germline): MNHNS, SASEGT. The chain's CDR3 is CASSESGLWEQYF. CDR3 nucleotides: TGTGCCAGCAGTGAATCAGGGTTATGGGAGCAGTACTTC.

This clone was detected only once. V is TRBV19 and J is TRBJ1-2; possible D gene TRBD1, 6 bases. The CDR3 has 15 amino acids. The germline gives CDR1 LNHDA, CDR2 SQIVND (reference sequence). V was pared by 0 bases and J by 4 bases, with 12 bases between. This CDR3 reads CASSIDPGAVYGYTF. As DNA, the CDR3 is TGTGCCAGTAGTATAGATCCGGGGGCGGTCTATGGCTACACCTTC.

This clone has only a few counts. The chain is built from TRBV5-1 and TRBJ2-2, with 9 nucleotides matching TRBD1. The CDR3 has 16 amino acids. Germline V CDR1 and CDR2: SGHRS, YFSETQ. Germline trimming cut 0 bases from V and 0 bases from J; bases unmatched to any gene: 0. CDR3 sequence: CASSLGDRANTGELFF. CDR3 DNA: TGCGCCAGCAGCTTGGGGGACAGGGCGAACACCGGGGAGCTGTTTTTT.

As for this clone: At the DNA level, this CDR3 is encoded by other sequences in the same sample as well. V usage is TRBV2 and J usage is TRBJ1-5; possible D gene TRBD1, 5 bases. CDR1 is SNHLY and CDR2 is FYNNEI in the germline V gene. V was trimmed by 4 bases and J by 6 bases, leaving 10 bases between them. The length of the CDR3 is 13 residues. DNA of the CDR3: TGTGCCAGCAGTGGCCAGGGAGGTCAGCCCCAGCATTTT. Protein product: CASSGQGGQPQHF.

The gene calls are TRBV4-3 and TRBJ2-7; the D gene is possibly TRBD2 (5 bases). The CDR3 spans 16 residues. The germline V gene has CDR1 LGHNA and CDR2 YSLEER. The V gene lost 0 bases and the J gene lost 2 bases, with 14 bases spanning the gap. The CDR3 here is CASSQEAAALPYEQYF. In DNA form, the CDR3 reads TGCGCCAGCAGCCAAGAAGCGGCGGCCCTTCCCTACGAGCAGTACTTC.

This clone was counted a few times. V is TRBV11-2 and J is TRBJ1-3; D call uncertain. The CDR3 totals 14 residues. CDR1 and CDR2 (germline): SGHAT, FQNNGV. Trimming stripped 5 bases from V and 8 bases from J, with 16 bases between. CDR3 amino acids: CASSQYRSRDTIYF. CDR3 nucleotides: TGTGCCAGCAGCCAATACCGGTCCCGGGACACCATATATTTT.

About this clone itself: Mismatch with germline at one junction end may stem from a read error. This chain connects TRBV28 to TRBJ2-7; possible D gene TRBD1, 6 bases. This CDR3 is built from 14 residues. Germline assignment: CDR1 MDHEN and CDR2 SYDVKM. The CDR3 bases are TGTGCCAGCAGTTTAACAGGGACATCCTTCGAGCAGTACTTC. Translating it yields CASSLTGTSFEQYF.

The chain uses TRBV19 and TRBJ1-3; 7 nucleotides agree with TRBD1. The CDR3 covers 14 residues. Germline values: CDR1 LNHDA, CDR2 SQIVND (reference sequence). V lost 5 bases, J lost 2 bases, and 3 bases stayed unmatched. In nucleotides, the CDR3 is TGTGCCAGTAGTTACGGGACAGCTGGAAACACCATATATTTT. The encoded protein is CASSYGTAGNTIYF.

This chain's CDR3 is CATGDSGNTIYF. Written as DNA, the CDR3 is TGTGCCACCGGGGACTCTGGAAACACCATATATTTT. The chain has TRBV28 and TRBJ1-3; no definite D call. CDR1 MDHEN and CDR2 SYDVKM come from the germline V gene. The CDR3 sequence is 12 residues long. Trimming pared 10 bases from V and 0 bases from J, leaving 7 bases between.

This chain joins TRBV19 and TRBJ2-4; 9 positions agree with TRBD1. CDR1 and CDR2 from the germline V gene are LNHDA and SQIVND (reference sequence). Losses at the gene ends were 5 bases for V and 0 bases for J; bases not matched to a gene: 8. This CDR3 region has 17 residues. The CDR3 DNA reads TGTGCCAGTAGTGTAGGACAGGGGTTGGGAGCCAAAAACATTCAGTACTTC. Protein sequence: CASSVGQGLGAKNIQYF.

The chain couples TRBV5-5 to TRBJ2-7; TRBD1 is a possible D gene (6 bases). CDR3 length: 13 amino acids. The V gene's germline CDR1 is SGHKS and CDR2 YYEKEE (reference sequence). V lost 5 bases to trimming and J lost 2 bases, with 11 bases between them. As DNA, the CDR3 is TGTGCCAGCAGTCGGACAGTTACCTACGAGCAGTACTTC. Amino acid sequence: CASSRTVTYEQYF.

The chain carries TRBV27 and TRBJ1-1; a possible D gene is TRBD1 (5 bases). The CDR3 length is 14 residues. CDR1 is MNHEY, CDR2 SMNVEV, per germline (reference sequence). Trimming took off 8 bases at V and 8 bases at J, with 21 bases between the two ends. The CDR3 nucleotides are TGTGCCAGCTCTTCTACGCGGGGGAGGCCCGAAGCTTTCTTT. Translated, it gives CASSSTRGRPEAFF.

This clone showed up just a few times. One base away lies a much larger clone, so this may be a sequencing read error. The same CDR3 arises from other DNA sequences in this sample as well. This rearrangement joins TRBV6-4 to TRBJ2-3; 13 bases are shared with TRBD2. V lost 3 bases, J lost 4 bases, and 1 base stayed unmatched. This CDR3 has 15 amino acids. Germline V gene data show CDR1 as MRHNA and CDR2 as SNTAGT. In DNA, the CDR3 is TGTGCCAGCAGTGAACTAGCGGGGGGGCCAGATACGCAGTATTTT. Residues: CASSELAGGPDTQYF.

The chain employs TRBV30 and TRBJ2-3, with 11 bases fitting TRBD1. The V segment lost 5 bases and the J segment 4 bases; nucleotides outside the gene matches: 5. Germline loops: CDR1 GTSNPN, CDR2 SVGIG (reference sequence). The length of the CDR3 is 14 residues. CDR3 DNA sequence: TGTGCCTGGGTAGGACAGGGGGCTTCAGATACGCAGTATTTT. This codes for CAWVGQGASDTQYF.

The V gene is TRBV6-5, the J gene TRBJ2-7; the D gene is possibly TRBD2 (7 bases). Germline CDR1 MNHEY, CDR2 SVGAGI. This CDR3 has 14 residues. V was cut by 6 bases and J by 5 bases, with 17 bases left in between. CDR3 in DNA: TGTGCCAGCAGCCGAGGCCCGGGGGGCCACGAGCAGTACTTC. Encoded protein: CASSRGPGGHEQYF.

The rearrangement joins TRBV7-2 to TRBJ1-2, with D possibly matching TRBD1 (5 bases). This CDR3 region has 15 residues. CDR1 is SGHTA, CDR2 FQGNSA, per germline. Trimming pared 4 bases from V and 4 bases from J, leaving 16 bases between. The CDR3 loop reads CASSSLGGGGYGYTF. CDR3 bases: TGTGCCAGCAGCTCCCTCGGGGGAGGTGGCTATGGCTACACCTTC. Combining the CDR3 with reference TRBV7-2 and TRBJ1-2 gives the whole variable domain GAGVSQSPSNKVTEKGKDVELRCDPISGHTALYWYRQSLGQGLEFLIYFQGNSAPDKSGLPSDRFSAERTGGSVSTLTIQRTQQEDSAVYLCASSSLGGGGYGYTFGSGTRLTVV.

This rearrangement joins TRBV10-3 to TRBJ2-1; D not certain. Germline V CDR1 and CDR2: ENHRY, SYGVKD. The CDR3 spans 12 residues. The ends were cut back, 4 bases at V and 7 bases at J, with 8 bases in the middle. CDR3 amino acids: CAISGGKNEQFF. The DNA for the CDR3 is TGTGCCATCAGTGGGGGTAAGAATGAGCAGTTCTTC.